This is a list of T cell receptor beta chains from one sample in a study of T cell responses to AZD1222 COVID-19 vaccine. Method: immunoSEQ multiplex PCR; TCRdb's copy keeps in-frame clones and lacks some. The sample carries roughly 66,000 clones, about four fifths recorded once. The sequencing used peripheral blood, collected on day 0 of AZD1222 vaccination. These receptors were taken from an adult in good health. Each CDR3 is given without its conserved first and last residue. Each record gives: J gene, V gene, CDR3 protein.

j_call: TRBJ2-3
v_call: TRBV11-3
cdr3_aa: ASSSAPTSTDTQY

j_call: TRBJ1-2
v_call: TRBV7-9
cdr3_aa: ASTSRGNYGYT

j_call: TRBJ1-6
v_call: TRBV6-4
cdr3_aa: ASSDSDLNSPLH

j_call: TRBJ1-5
v_call: TRBV9
cdr3_aa: ASSRGQNQPQH

j_call: TRBJ1-1
v_call: TRBV5-1
cdr3_aa: ASSLARGSGTEAF

j_call: TRBJ1-3
v_call: TRBV5-6
cdr3_aa: ASSLGTSSGNTIY

j_call: TRBJ1-4
v_call: TRBV7-7
cdr3_aa: ASSLAVTNEKLF

j_call: TRBJ2-2
v_call: TRBV30
cdr3_aa: AWSARGLNTGELF

j_call: TRBJ1-1
v_call: TRBV9
cdr3_aa: ASNEGNVNTEAF

j_call: TRBJ1-4
v_call: TRBV28
cdr3_aa: ASNLQGIGTGDEKLF

j_call: TRBJ1-6
v_call: TRBV6-6
cdr3_aa: ASSPDRIGSPLH